The 19 T cell receptor beta chains presented below share a single source sample, sequenced in a study of T-cell reconstitution after alpha-beta-depleted transplantation in children. TCRbeta library preparation incorporated unique molecular identifiers. Each CDR3 protein gets one entry after TCRdb re-called the PCR reads with MiXCR. The sample lists some 70,000 distinct CDR3 sequences, 6% to 8% seen once, with less than 3% in the top ten. The sequencing here drew on PBMCs from the stem cell graft donor, taken from the stem cell graft. The origin of the receptors is a human donor who donated a stem cell graft to a child with acute lymphoblastic leukemia.

This clonotype was seen ten or more times. This chain joins TRBV7-9 and TRBJ2-2, with D perhaps being TRBD1 or TRBD2 (5 bases each). Between the trimmed V and J ends, which lost 8 bases and 3 bases, there was a span of 16 bases. The CDR3 spans 15 residues. Germline CDR1 SEHNR, CDR2 FQNEAQ (reference sequence). The CDR3 loop is CASRTRGRDTGELFF. CDR3 bases: TGTGCCAGCCGAACCCGGGGCAGGGACACCGGGGAGCTGTTTTTT.

At least ten counts were recorded for this clonotype. The chain combines TRBV29-1 with TRBJ2-3; no definite D call. This CDR3 spans 12 amino acids. Trimming pared 1 base from V and 6 bases from J, leaving 8 bases between. CDR1 and CDR2 (germline): SQVTM, ANQGSEA. CDR3 nucleotide sequence: TGCAGCGTTGAAGGGGGTGTGGATACGCAGTATTTT. Translation gives CSVEGGVDTQYF.

There are many counts of this clonotype. V is TRBV12-3 or TRBV12-4 and J is TRBJ1-1; 8 nucleotides line up with TRBD1. This CDR3 is built from 13 residues. V lost 7 bases, J lost 6 bases, and 7 bases stayed unmatched. The CDR3 DNA reads as TGTGCCAGCAAACGGACAGGGTGGCCTGAAGCTTTCTTT. Residues: CASKRTGWPEAFF.

This clonotype was detected a few times. The chain combines TRBV7-9 with TRBJ2-1; 9 bases are a match to TRBD1. CDR1 is SEHNR, CDR2 FQNEAQ, per germline (reference sequence). After removal of 5 bases from V and 0 bases from J, the junction contained 11 bases not matched to a gene. The CDR3 runs 18 residues. The CDR3 loop is CASSRGTGIAVSYNEQFF. CDR3 DNA sequence: TGTGCCAGCAGCCGAGGGACAGGGATCGCGGTCTCCTACAATGAGCAGTTCTTC.

Ten or more counts support this clonotype. The V and J genes are TRBV4-3 and TRBJ2-7; 9 bases line up with TRBD1. V shed 5 bases and J 5 bases; nucleotides not matched to a gene: 7. CDR1 LGHNA and CDR2 YSLEER come from the germline V gene. CDR3 length: 14 amino acids. CDR3 coding DNA: TGCGCCAGCAGCTTTGGACAGGGGAGTAACGAGCAGTACTTC. This encodes CASSFGQGSNEQYF.

This clonotype showed up many times. V is TRBV11-2 and J is TRBJ2-1, with 11 bases aligning to TRBD2. Germline lookup yields CDR1 SGHAT and CDR2 FQNNGV. The CDR3 has 16 residues. The V gene end was trimmed by 2 bases and the J gene end by 7 bases; junction bases not matched to a gene: 7. CDR3 sequence (DNA): TGTGCCAGCAGCTTACGAACTAGCGGGAGAGGGAATGAGCAGTTCTTC. Protein product: CASSLRTSGRGNEQFF.

Ten or more counts support this clonotype. This CDR3 is CSVSERLPEGLYEQYF. Written as DNA, the CDR3 is TGCAGCGTTTCTGAGCGTCTACCTGAGGGACTCTACGAGCAGTACTTC. V and J are TRBV29-1 and TRBJ2-7, with D maybe TRBD2 (6 bases). This CDR3 comprises 16 residues. Germline V CDR1 and CDR2: SQVTM, ANQGSEA. The V and J ends lost 5 bases and 3 bases respectively, with 23 bases between them.

At least ten counts were recorded for this clonotype. The V gene is TRBV12-3 or TRBV12-4, the J gene TRBJ1-2; no reliable D call. Trimming shortened V by 4 bases and J by 0 bases, and 9 bases separated the two germline ends. CDR3 length: 14 amino acids. The CDR3 DNA reads as TGTGCCAGCAGTTATAGGTTCGCTAACTATGGCTACACCTTC. This sequence encodes CASSYRFANYGYTF.

The sample holds many counts of this clonotype. This chain joins TRBV20-1 and TRBJ2-1, with D possibly matching TRBD1 (6 bases). V was cut by 0 bases and J by 8 bases, with 11 bases left in between. Germline loops: CDR1 DFQATT, CDR2 SNEGSKA (reference sequence). The CDR3 is 13 amino acids. CDR3 sequence reads: CSARDYRAHEQFF. Here the CDR3 DNA reads TGCAGTGCTAGAGATTACAGGGCCCATGAGCAGTTCTTC.

This clonotype was seen repeatedly, ten times or more. The chain couples TRBV29-1 to TRBJ2-3; 13 bases are shared with TRBD2. Germline CDR1 is SQVTM and CDR2 is ANQGSEA. V lost 5 bases, J lost 14 bases, and 25 bases stayed unmatched. The CDR3 loop spans 18 amino acids. The CDR3 DNA reads TGCAGCGTTATTGGGGAACCGGGGGGACTAGCGGGGTGCCGGGTGACGTATTTT. Protein product: CSVIGEPGGLAGCRVTYF.

This clonotype showed up many times. The chain links TRBV7-9 to TRBJ1-1, with 7 bases fitting TRBD1. Germline trimming cut 3 bases from V and 4 bases from J; bases unmatched to any gene: 5. Germline-derived CDR1 and CDR2 are SEHNR and FQNEAQ (reference sequence). This CDR3 comprises 14 residues. CDR3 nucleotides: TGTGCCAGCAGCTTTACGACAGGGAGCACTGAAGCTTTCTTT. This translates into CASSFTTGSTEAFF.

This clonotype qualifies as medium-sized. The rearrangement joins TRBV9 to TRBJ1-1; 7 positions match TRBD1. CDR1 is SGDLS, CDR2 YYNGEE, per germline. Losses at the gene ends were 4 bases for V and 2 bases for J; bases not matched to a gene: 8. The CDR3 is 15 residues long. The CDR3 here is CASSLTGWGNTEAFF. CDR3 nucleotide sequence: TGTGCCAGCAGCCTGACAGGGTGGGGAAACACTGAAGCTTTCTTT. The full variable domain, its missing parts supplied by reference TRBV9 and TRBJ1-1, is DSGVTQTPKHLITATGQRVTLRCSPRSGDLSVYWYQQSLDQGLQFLIQYYNGEERAKGNILERFSAQQFPDLHSELNLSSLELGDSALYFCASSLTGWGNTEAFFGQGTRLTVV.

This clonotype was seen repeatedly, ten times or more. The gene calls are TRBV19 and TRBJ1-4; D might be TRBD1 (5 bases). V lost 7 bases to trimming and J lost 5 bases, with 11 bases between them. This CDR3 is built from 13 residues. Germline loops: CDR1 LNHDA, CDR2 SQIVND (reference sequence). The CDR3 protein is CASIGTSNEKLFF. CDR3 bases: TGTGCCAGTATCGGGACCAGCAATGAAAAACTGTTTTTT.

The V gene is TRBV12-2, the J gene TRBJ2-5. TRBV12-2 is a pseudogene locus. CDR3 length equals 14 residues. CDR3 loop: CASRLHTVQETQYF. The CDR3 nucleotides read TGTGCAAGTCGCTTGCATACAGTACAAGAGACCCAGTACTTC.

This clonotype was found a few times. The chain joins TRBV7-6 to TRBJ2-3, with 8 bases matching TRBD2. The CDR3 is made up of 16 amino acids. In germline, CDR1 is SGHVS, CDR2 FNYEAQ. Trimming removed 5 bases from V and 0 bases from J; junction bases left unmatched: 7. The chain's CDR3 is CASSRRRGGSTDTQYF. The CDR3 nucleotides read TGTGCCAGCAGCAGACGACGGGGGGGGAGCACAGATACGCAGTATTTT.

The sample holds many counts of this clonotype. The chain recombines TRBV27 with TRBJ2-7; 8 bases align to TRBD2. Germline V gene sequence: CDR1 MNHEY, CDR2 SMNVEV (reference sequence). V trimming: 7 bases; J trimming: 6 bases; junction bases outside the gene matches: 14. The CDR3 totals 15 residues. CDR3 sequence reads: CASTPGGANSGEQYF. The CDR3 DNA sequence: TGTGCCAGCACCCCGGGGGGGGCCAATTCCGGCGAGCAGTACTTC.

This clonotype was seen many times. V and J are TRBV5-1 and TRBJ2-7; 10 bases line up with TRBD1. The ends lost 3 bases at V and 4 bases at J; junction bases unmatched: 4. Germline V gene data show CDR1 as SGHRS and CDR2 as YFSETQ. CDR3 length equals 14 residues. CDR3 nucleotide sequence: TGCGCCAGCAGCTCCGGGACAGGGGTATACGAGCAGTACTTC. Its protein product is CASSSGTGVYEQYF.

This clonotype has at least ten counts. The junction departs from the called germline gene at one end, perhaps through a read error. CDR3 DNA: TGCAGTGCTCGGCTGGGGGACACTAAAGCTTTCTTT. This sequence encodes CSARLGDTKAFF. The V and J genes are TRBV20-1 and TRBJ1-1, with D possibly matching TRBD1 (6 bases). CDR3 length: 12 amino acids. Germline CDR1 DFQATT, CDR2 SNEGSKA (reference sequence).

This clonotype appeared many times. The CDR3 DNA reads as TGCGCCAGCAGCTTACAGGGGGGTCAAGAGACCCAGTACTTC. Translated, it gives CASSLQGGQETQYF. The chain employs TRBV5-1 and TRBJ2-5, with TRBD1 identical over 8 bases. With 2 bases clipped from V and 2 bases from J, the junction kept 2 bases outside the gene matches. The CDR3 is 14 residues long. CDR1 and CDR2 (germline): SGHRS, YFSETQ.